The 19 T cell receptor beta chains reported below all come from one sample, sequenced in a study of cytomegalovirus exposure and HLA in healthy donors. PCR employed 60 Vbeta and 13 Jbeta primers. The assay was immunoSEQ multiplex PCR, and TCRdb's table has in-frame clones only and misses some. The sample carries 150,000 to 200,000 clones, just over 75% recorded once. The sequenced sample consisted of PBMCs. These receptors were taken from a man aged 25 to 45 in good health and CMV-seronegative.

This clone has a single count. CDR3 sequence reads: CASRGRAVGNQPQHF. In DNA form, the CDR3 reads TGTGCCAGCAGGGGGAGGGCAGTAGGTAATCAGCCCCAGCATTTT. The V gene is TRBV28, the J gene TRBJ1-5; no reliable D call. Between the trimmed V and J ends, which lost 6 bases and 4 bases, there was a span of 16 bases. CDR1 MDHEN and CDR2 SYDVKM come from the germline V gene. There are 15 residues in the CDR3.

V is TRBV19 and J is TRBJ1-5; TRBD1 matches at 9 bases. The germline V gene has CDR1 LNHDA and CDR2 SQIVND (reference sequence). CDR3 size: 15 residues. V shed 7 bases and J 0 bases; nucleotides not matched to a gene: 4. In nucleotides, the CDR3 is TGTGCCAGTAACTCACAGGGGGCTAGCAATCAGCCCCAGCATTTT. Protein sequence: CASNSQGASNQPQHF. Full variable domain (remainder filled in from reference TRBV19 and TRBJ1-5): DGGITQSPKYLFRKEGQNVTLSCEQNLNHDAMYWYRQDPGQGLRLIYYSQIVNDFQKGDIAEGYSVSREKKESFPLTVTSAQKNPTAFYLCASNSQGASNQPQHFGDGTRLSIL.

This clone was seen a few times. In DNA, the CDR3 is TGTGCCAGCAGCCCCGTGTCGAGCGGGAGAGTCTACAATGAGCAGTTCTTC. Translated, it gives CASSPVSSGRVYNEQFF. The J gene is TRBJ2-1, the V gene TRBV27; 8 bases are a match to TRBD2. V was pared by 6 bases and J by 3 bases, with 13 bases of the junction left unmatched. The germline V gene has CDR1 MNHEY and CDR2 SMNVEV (reference sequence). The CDR3 is 17 residues long.

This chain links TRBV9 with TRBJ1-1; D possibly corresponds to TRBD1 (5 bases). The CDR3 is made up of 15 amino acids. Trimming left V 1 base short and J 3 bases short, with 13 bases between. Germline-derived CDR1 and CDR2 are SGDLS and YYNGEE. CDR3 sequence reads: CASSVRGVLDTEAFF. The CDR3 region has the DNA TGTGCCAGCAGCGTAAGGGGTGTGTTGGACACTGAAGCTTTCTTT.

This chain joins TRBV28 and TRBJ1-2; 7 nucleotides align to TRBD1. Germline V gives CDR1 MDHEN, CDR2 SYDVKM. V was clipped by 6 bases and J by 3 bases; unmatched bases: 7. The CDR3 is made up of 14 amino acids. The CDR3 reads CASSYPGQYYGYTF. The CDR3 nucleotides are TGTGCCAGCAGCTACCCGGGACAGTACTATGGCTACACCTTC.

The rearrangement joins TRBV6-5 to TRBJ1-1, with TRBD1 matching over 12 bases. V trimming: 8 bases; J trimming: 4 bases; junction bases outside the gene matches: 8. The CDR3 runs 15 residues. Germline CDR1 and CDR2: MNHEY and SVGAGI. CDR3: CASDTRDRGRTEAFF. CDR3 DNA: TGTGCCAGCGACACGAGGGACAGGGGGCGCACTGAAGCTTTCTTT.

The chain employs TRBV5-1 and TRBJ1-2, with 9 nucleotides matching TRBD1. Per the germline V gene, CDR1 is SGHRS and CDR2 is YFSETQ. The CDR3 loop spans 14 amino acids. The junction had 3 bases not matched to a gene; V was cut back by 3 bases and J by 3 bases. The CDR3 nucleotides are TGCGCCAGCAGCTCCGGACAGGGGCACTATGGCTACACCTTC. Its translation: CASSSGQGHYGYTF. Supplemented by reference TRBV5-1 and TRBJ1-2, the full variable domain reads KAGVTQTPRYLIKTRGQQVTLSCSPISGHRSVSWYQQTPGQGLQFLFEYFSETQRNKGNFPGRFSGRQFSNSRSEMNVSTLELGDSALYLCASSSGQGHYGYTFGSGTRLTVV.

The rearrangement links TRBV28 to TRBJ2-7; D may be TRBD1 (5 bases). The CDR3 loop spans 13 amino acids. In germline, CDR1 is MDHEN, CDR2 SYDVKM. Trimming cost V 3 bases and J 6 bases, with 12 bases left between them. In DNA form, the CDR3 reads TGTGCCAGCAGTTTGCTAAGGGGTAGCGAGCAGTACTTC. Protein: CASSLLRGSEQYF.

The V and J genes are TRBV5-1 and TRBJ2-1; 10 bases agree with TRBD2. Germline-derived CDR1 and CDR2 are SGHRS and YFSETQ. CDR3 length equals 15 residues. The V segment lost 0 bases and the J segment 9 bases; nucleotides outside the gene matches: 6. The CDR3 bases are TGCGCCAGCAGCTTGGGCCTAGCGGGAGATCCTGAGCAGTTCTTC. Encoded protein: CASSLGLAGDPEQFF.

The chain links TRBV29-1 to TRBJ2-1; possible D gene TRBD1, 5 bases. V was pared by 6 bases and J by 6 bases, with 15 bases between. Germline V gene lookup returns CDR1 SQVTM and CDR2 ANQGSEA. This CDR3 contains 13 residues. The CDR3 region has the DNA TGCAGCGTGGCTAGGGCAGGGCCCAATGAGCAGTTCTTC. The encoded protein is CSVARAGPNEQFF.

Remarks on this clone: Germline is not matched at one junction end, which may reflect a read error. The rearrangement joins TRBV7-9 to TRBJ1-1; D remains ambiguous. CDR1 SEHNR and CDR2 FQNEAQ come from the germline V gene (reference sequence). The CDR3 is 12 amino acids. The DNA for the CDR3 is TGTTCCAGCAGCGCTAGAGGAGATGAAGCTTTCTTT. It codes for CSSSARGDEAFF.

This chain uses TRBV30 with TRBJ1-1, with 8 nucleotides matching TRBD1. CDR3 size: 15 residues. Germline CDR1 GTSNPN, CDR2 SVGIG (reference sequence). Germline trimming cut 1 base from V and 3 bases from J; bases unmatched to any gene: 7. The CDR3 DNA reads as TGTGCCTGGAGTGGGCCAGGGGGCCGGTACACTGAAGCTTTCTTT. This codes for CAWSGPGGRYTEAFF.

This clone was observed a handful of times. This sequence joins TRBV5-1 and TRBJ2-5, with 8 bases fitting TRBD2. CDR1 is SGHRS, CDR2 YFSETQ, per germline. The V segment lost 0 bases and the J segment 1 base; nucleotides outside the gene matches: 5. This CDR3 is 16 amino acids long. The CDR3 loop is CASSLVLAGIQETQYF. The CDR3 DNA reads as TGCGCCAGCAGCTTGGTGCTAGCGGGTATCCAAGAGACCCAGTACTTC.

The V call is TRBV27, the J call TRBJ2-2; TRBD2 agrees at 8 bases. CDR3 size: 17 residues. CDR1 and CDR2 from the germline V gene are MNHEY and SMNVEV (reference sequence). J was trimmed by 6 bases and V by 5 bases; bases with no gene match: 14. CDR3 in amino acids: CASSPKVVGLAPGELFF. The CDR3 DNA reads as TGTGCCAGCAGTCCGAAAGTTGTCGGACTAGCCCCCGGGGAGCTGTTTTTT.

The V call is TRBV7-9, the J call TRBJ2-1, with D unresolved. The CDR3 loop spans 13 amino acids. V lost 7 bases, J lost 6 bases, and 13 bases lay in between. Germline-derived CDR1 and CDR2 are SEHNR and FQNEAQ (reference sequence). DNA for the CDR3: TGTGCCAGCACCCTCCCACTGTCCAATGAGCAGTTCTTC. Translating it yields CASTLPLSNEQFF.

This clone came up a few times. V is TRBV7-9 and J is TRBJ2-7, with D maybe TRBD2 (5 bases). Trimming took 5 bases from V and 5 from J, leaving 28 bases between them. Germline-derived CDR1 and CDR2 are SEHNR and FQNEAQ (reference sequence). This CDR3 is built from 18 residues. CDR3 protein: CASSTTFGGGPPGNEQYF. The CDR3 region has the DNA TGTGCCAGCAGCACTACCTTTGGCGGAGGACCGCCGGGGAACGAGCAGTACTTC.

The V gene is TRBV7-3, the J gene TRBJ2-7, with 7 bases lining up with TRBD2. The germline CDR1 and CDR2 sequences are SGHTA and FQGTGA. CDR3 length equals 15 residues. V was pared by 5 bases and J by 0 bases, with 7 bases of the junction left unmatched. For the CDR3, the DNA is TGTGCCAGCAGCCTTTTAGCGGGTACCTCCTACGAGCAGTACTTC. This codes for CASSLLAGTSYEQYF.

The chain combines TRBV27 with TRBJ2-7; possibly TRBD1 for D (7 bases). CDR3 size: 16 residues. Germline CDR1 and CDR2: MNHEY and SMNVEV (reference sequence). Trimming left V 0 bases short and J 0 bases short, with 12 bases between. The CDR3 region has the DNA TGTGCCAGCAGTTTATCTGCGGGACAGCACTCCTACGAGCAGTACTTC. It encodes CASSLSAGQHSYEQYF.

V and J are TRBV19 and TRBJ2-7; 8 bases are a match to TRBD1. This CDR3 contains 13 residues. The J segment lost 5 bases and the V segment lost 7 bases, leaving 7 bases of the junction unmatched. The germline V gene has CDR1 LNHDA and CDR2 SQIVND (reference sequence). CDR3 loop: CASIGRGHHEQYF. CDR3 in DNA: TGTGCCAGTATTGGCAGGGGGCATCACGAGCAGTACTTC. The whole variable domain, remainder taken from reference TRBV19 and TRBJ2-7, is DGGITQSPKYLFRKEGQNVTLSCEQNLNHDAMYWYRQDPGQGLRLIYYSQIVNDFQKGDIAEGYSVSREKKESFPLTVTSAQKNPTAFYLCASIGRGHHEQYFGPGTRLTVT.